This TCR beta chain was captured in a study of OX40 agonist ivuxolimab in advanced cancers. Regarding the study as a whole: With doses of 0.1 to 3.0 mg/kg, CD4+ and CD8+ blood T cells had undergone clonal expansion by week 6.

The repertoire was sequenced with immunoSEQ multiplex PCR; TCRdb's copy has only in-frame clones and lacks some. The data hold some 28,000 clones, with around 80% observed a single time. Drawing of blood for sampling happened at baseline, at cycle 4 day 1, and at cycle 7 day 1. Worth noting for this clone: What it recognizes is unknown.

The receptor comes from an adult with an advanced solid tumor such as melanoma, head and neck, liver or kidney cancer. The sample in question was CD4+ or CD8+ T cells sorted from blood, obtained in a trial of the OX40 agonist ivuxolimab.

The chain's CDR3 is CASSKDWSSYNEQFF. The CDR3 coding sequence is TGTGCCAGCAGCAAAGATTGGTCTTCCTACAATGAGCAGTTCTTC. The chain couples TRBV21-1 to TRBJ2-1. TRBV21-1 is a pseudogene. The CDR3 covers 15 residues.